This TCR beta chain is drawn from a study of post-analysis software for immune sequencing data. Whole-study results and caveats: Among 5 or 6 TRBV segments more frequent in patients than controls were TRBV5-6, TRBV5-1 and TRBV20-1. Compared with controls, patients showed significantly lower normalized Chao1 diversity.

TCR beta libraries were prepared from cDNA with unique molecular identifiers. TCRdb passed the PCR reads through MiXCR, listing each CDR3 protein once. The profile shows approximately 660,000 distinct CDR3 sequences, 55% to 60% of them singletons. The CDR3 spans 14 residues. The germline V gene has CDR1 DFQATT and CDR2 SNEGSKA (reference sequence). V gave up 6 bases and J gave up 1 base, with 15 bases separating them. Comments on this clonotype: No antigen is known for it.

This sequence joins TRBV20-1 and TRBJ2-5, with D tentatively TRBD2 (5 bases). This receptor was identified in a girl under 10 years old with multiple sclerosis. Sequencing was done on a sample of blood. The CDR3 coding sequence is TGCAGTGCAGAGCTTCCGGGGTTCCAAGAGACCCAGTACTTC. It yields the protein CSAELPGFQETQYF.